This T cell receptor beta chain appears in the sequencing data of a study of blood T cell repertoires in COVID-19. Study details: The United States, Italy and Spain supplied acute and convalescent COVID-19 samples.

This clone was seen more than once but under ten times. The authors' processing: Amplification from reference gene primers served as the basis for estimated nucleated cell counts. The protocol was immunoSEQ multiplex PCR, while the TCRdb copy is restricted to in-frame clones and leaves out a portion. V and J calls plus clone size are reproduced from that table; the DNA served to infer D and trimming. This sample has fewer than 95,000 clones, with 87% found just once. This TCR came from a male donor with acute or convalescent COVID-19. Sequencing was done on a sample of peripheral blood.

This CDR3 is CASTTGKVQYF. CDR3 nucleotide sequence: TGTGCCAGCACGACAGGGAAAGTGCAGTACTTC. The genes are TRBV6-6 and TRBJ2-7, with 7 bases aligning to TRBD1. Losses at the gene ends were 7 bases for V and 9 bases for J; bases not matched to a gene: 6. The CDR3 has 11 residues. Germline assignment: CDR1 MNHNY and CDR2 SVGAGI (reference sequence).